The rows below give T cell receptor beta chains drawn from one sample of a study of cytomegalovirus exposure and HLA in healthy donors. Using immunoSEQ multiplex PCR, the repertoire was profiled, and TCRdb retains in-frame clones only, with some absent. The data show approximately 59,000 clones, with 93% seen just once and about 1.5% held by the top ten. The source material was PBMCs. Source of these receptors: a woman aged 18-29 years in good health and CMV-seropositive. Each CDR3 is given with its conserved first and last residue. The order of the fields is clone size, D gene, J gene, V gene, CDR3 length, CDR3 DNA, CDR3 protein. The D gene is left open where the match is weak. Clone size is stated in some rows and not others, as once, few, many or a class when expanded.

-,TRBD1,TRBJ2-1,TRBV29-1,15,TGCAGCGTGGGGACAGGGAGGAGCTCCTACAATGAGCAGTTCTTC,CSVGTGRSSYNEQFF
-,-,TRBJ2-1,TRBV10-1,17,TGCGCCAGCAGTGAGACGGGGGAGATAGGCAACGGCAATGAGCAGTTCTTC,CASSETGEIGNGNEQFF
-,TRBD2,TRBJ2-5,TRBV7-2,15,TGTGCCAGCAGCTTTAGCGGGGGGACCCAAGAGACCCAGTACTTC,CASSFSGGTQETQYF
-,TRBD2,TRBJ2-5,TRBV6-6,16,TGTGCCAGCAGTTCACGACTAGCGGGGTACCAAGAGACCCAGTACTTC,CASSSRLAGYQETQYF
-,TRBD2,TRBJ2-1,TRBV18,19,TGTGCCAGCTCACCGTTTTCTAGCGGGGGCCCAAGCTCCTACAATGAGCAGTTCTTC,CASSPFSSGGPSSYNEQFF
-,-,TRBJ2-5,TRBV9,13,TGTGCCAGCAGCCCCTCGCGGCAGGAGACCCAGTACTTC,CASSPSRQETQYF
-,TRBD1,TRBJ1-2,TRBV2,17,TGTGCCAGCAGTGAAAAGGGGGCTTCCCTTATTTTCTATGGCTACACCTTC,CASSEKGASLIFYGYTF
-,TRBD2,TRBJ2-1,TRBV6-1,15,TGTGCCAGCAGTGAAGTAGCGGGGGGCTACAATGAGCAGTTCTTC,CASSEVAGGYNEQFF
-,TRBD2,TRBJ2-1,TRBV7-7,16,TGTGCCAGCAGCTCACAACTAGCGGGGGGGCCAAATGAGCAGTTCTTC,CASSSQLAGGPNEQFF
-,TRBD2,TRBJ2-5,TRBV6-1,15,TGTGCCAGCAGTGGACTAGCGGGGGGACAAGAGACCCAGTACTTC,CASSGLAGGQETQYF
once,TRBD1,TRBJ1-1,TRBV4-3,13,TGCGCCAGCACTCCAGGGGGAGGAACTGAAGCTTTCTTT,CASTPGGGTEAFF
-,TRBD1,TRBJ2-7,TRBV28,14,TGTGCCAGCAGGCCGGACAGGGGTTCCTACGAGCAGTACTTC,CASRPDRGSYEQYF
-,TRBD2,TRBJ2-2,TRBV6-4,16,TGTGCCAGCAGTAGAAAGAGCGGGGGGAACACCGGGGAGCTGTTTTTT,CASSRKSGGNTGELFF
-,TRBD2,TRBJ2-1,TRBV9,15,TGTGCCAGCAGCGCCGATGGGACTAGGTGGGGGGAGCAGTTCTTC,CASSADGTRWGEQFF
-,-,TRBJ1-2,TRBV7-2,16,TGTGCCAGCAGCCTTTTCGCACAGGTCGTCGGCTATGGCTACACCTTC,CASSLFAQVVGYGYTF
-,TRBD2,TRBJ2-5,TRBV4-1,15,TGCGCCAGCAGCCAAGGTATCACTAGCGGGGAGACCCAGTACTTC,CASSQGITSGETQYF
-,-,TRBJ1-4,TRBV14,18,TGTGCCAGCAGCCAAGATTGGGCCGCGACCCCGCGAGGGGAAAAACTGTTTTTT,CASSQDWAATPRGEKLFF
-,-,TRBJ1-4,TRBV5-5,17,TGTGCCAGCAGCTGGATGGAAGGGGTCTCCCCCAGCGAAAAACTGTTTTTT,CASSWMEGVSPSEKLFF
-,TRBD1,TRBJ1-1,TRBV7-8,14,TGTGCCAGCAGCTTTCAGGGGGCTGGGACTGAAGCTTTCTTT,CASSFQGAGTEAFF
-,-,TRBJ1-2,TRBV28,10,TGTGCCACCGTGGCCCATGGCTACACCTTC,CATVAHGYTF
-,-,TRBJ1-1,TRBV2,16,TGTGCCAGCAGTGGGTATGGCAGGGGAGTAAACACTGAAGCTTTCTTT,CASSGYGRGVNTEAFF
-,-,TRBJ2-2,TRBV5-1,16,TGCGCCAGCAGCTTGGACAGGGGGGGATCCACCGGGGAGCTGTTTTTT,CASSLDRGGSTGELFF
once,-,TRBJ1-3,TRBV27,14,TGTGCCAGCAGTTTCGGGGGATCTGGAAACACCATATATTTT,CASSFGGSGNTIYF
-,-,TRBJ1-2,TRBV15,15,TGTGCCACCAGCGGCGACTTCGAATTCAGCCATGGCTACACCTTC,CATSGDFEFSHGYTF
-,-,TRBJ2-1,TRBV9,15,TGTGCCAGCAGCGTCCTACCCGGGGGATACAATGAGCAGTTCTTC,CASSVLPGGYNEQFF
-,-,TRBJ1-5,TRBV2,11,TGTGCCAGCAGTGATAACAGGGTGCTGCATTTT,CASSDNRVLHF
-,-,TRBJ1-2,TRBV19,13,TGTGCCAGTAGTATCCAGGGGACCTATGGCTACACCTTC,CASSIQGTYGYTF
-,TRBD2,TRBJ2-1,TRBV4-2,18,TGTGCCAGCAGCCCCGACTCTCTAGCGGGGGGGTTCTACAATGAGCAGTTCTTC,CASSPDSLAGGFYNEQFF
-,-,TRBJ1-5,TRBV6-6,11,TGTGCCAGCCTAGCGGGAGGGCCCCAGCATTTT,CASLAGGPQHF
-,-,TRBJ1-4,TRBV7-9,15,TGTGCCAGCAGCTTAGGGGCAGCAACTAATGAAAAACTGTTTTTT,CASSLGAATNEKLFF
-,-,TRBJ2-1,TRBV19,12,TGTGCCAGTAGTATAACATACAATGAGCAGTTCTTC,CASSITYNEQFF
-,-,TRBJ2-7,TRBV19,13,TGTGCCAGTAGTGGTGGCTCGGGGACATGGAAGTACTTC,CASSGGSGTWKYF
-,TRBD1,TRBJ2-7,TRBV28,15,TGTGCCAGCAGACCCACAGGGGGCCTCTCCTACGAGCAGTACTTC,CASRPTGGLSYEQYF
-,TRBD1,TRBJ1-6,TRBV5-1,14,TGCGCCAGCAGCTTGGACAGGGGAAGAGTCCCCCTCCACTTT,CASSLDRGRVPLHF
-,-,TRBJ2-7,TRBV5-1,19,TGCGCCAGCAGCTTCGAATCTAGGGGGGGGGCCCGGGATCGTTACGAGCAGTACTTC,CASSFESRGGARDRYEQYF